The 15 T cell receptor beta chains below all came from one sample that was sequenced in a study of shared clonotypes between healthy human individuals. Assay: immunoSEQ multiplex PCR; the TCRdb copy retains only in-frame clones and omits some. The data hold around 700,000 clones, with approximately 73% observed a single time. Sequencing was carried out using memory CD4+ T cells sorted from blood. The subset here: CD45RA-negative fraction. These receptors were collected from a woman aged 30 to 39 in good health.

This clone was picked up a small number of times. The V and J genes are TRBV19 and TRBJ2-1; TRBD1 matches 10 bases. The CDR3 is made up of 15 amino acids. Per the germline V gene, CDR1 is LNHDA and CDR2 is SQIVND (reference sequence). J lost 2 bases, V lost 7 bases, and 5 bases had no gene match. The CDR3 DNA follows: TGTGCCAGTACCCCGGGACAGGGGACCTACAATGAGCAGTTCTTC. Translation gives CASTPGQGTYNEQFF. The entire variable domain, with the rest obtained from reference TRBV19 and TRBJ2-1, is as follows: DGGITQSPKYLFRKEGQNVTLSCEQNLNHDAMYWYRQDPGQGLRLIYYSQIVNDFQKGDIAEGYSVSREKKESFPLTVTSAQKNPTAFYLCASTPGQGTYNEQFFGPGTRLTVL.

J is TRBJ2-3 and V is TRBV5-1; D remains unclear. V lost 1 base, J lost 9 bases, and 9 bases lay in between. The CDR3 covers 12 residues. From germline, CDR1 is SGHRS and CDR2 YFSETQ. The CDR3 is CASSLTSGTQYF. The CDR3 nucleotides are TGCGCCAGCAGCTTGACGTCGGGCACGCAGTATTTT.

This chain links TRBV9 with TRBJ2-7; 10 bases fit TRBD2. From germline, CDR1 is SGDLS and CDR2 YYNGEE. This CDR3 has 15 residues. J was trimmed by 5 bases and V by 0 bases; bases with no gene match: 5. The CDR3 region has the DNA TGTGCCAGCAGCGTAGGACCTAGCGGGAGAGACGAGCAGTACTTC. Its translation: CASSVGPSGRDEQYF.

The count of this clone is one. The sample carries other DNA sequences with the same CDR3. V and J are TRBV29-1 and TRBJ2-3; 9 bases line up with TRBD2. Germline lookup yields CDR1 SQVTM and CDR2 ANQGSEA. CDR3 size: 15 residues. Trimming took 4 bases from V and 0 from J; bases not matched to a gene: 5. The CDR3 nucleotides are TGCAGCGTTGCGGCTAGCGGGGATAGCACAGATACGCAGTATTTT. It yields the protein CSVAASGDSTDTQYF.

The CDR3 nucleotides read TGTGCCAGCAGTCCTACATTAGCGGGAACCGGGGAGCTGTTTTTT. Translating gives CASSPTLAGTGELFF. The chain employs TRBV27 and TRBJ2-2; 8 bases are a match to TRBD2. V lost 5 bases to trimming and J lost 5 bases; unmatched junction nucleotides: 7. The CDR3 runs to 15 residues. The germline gives CDR1 MNHEY, CDR2 SMNVEV (reference sequence).

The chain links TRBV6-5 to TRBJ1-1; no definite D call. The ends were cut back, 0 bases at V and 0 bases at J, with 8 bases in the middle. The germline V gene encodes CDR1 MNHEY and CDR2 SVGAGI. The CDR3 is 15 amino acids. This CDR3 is CASSYSEALNTEAFF. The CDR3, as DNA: TGTGCCAGCAGTTACTCGGAAGCCCTGAACACTGAAGCTTTCTTT.

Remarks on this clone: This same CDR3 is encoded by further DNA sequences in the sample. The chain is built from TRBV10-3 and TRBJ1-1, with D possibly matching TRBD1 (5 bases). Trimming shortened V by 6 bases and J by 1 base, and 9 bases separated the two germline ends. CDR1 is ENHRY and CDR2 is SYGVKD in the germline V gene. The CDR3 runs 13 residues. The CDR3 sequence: CAIRGGGNTEAFF. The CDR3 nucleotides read TGTGCCATCAGGGGTGGGGGGAACACTGAAGCTTTCTTT.

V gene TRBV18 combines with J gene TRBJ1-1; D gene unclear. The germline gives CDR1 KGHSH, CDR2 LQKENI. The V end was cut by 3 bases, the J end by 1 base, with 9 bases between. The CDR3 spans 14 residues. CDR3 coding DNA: TGTGCCAGCTCACCTCTCAAACCGAACACTGAAGCTTTCTTT. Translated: CASSPLKPNTEAFF. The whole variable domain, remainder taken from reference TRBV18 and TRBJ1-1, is NAGVMQNPRHLVRRRGQEARLRCSPMKGHSHVYWYRQLPEEGLKFMVYLQKENIIDESGMPKERFSAEFPKEGPSILRIQQVVRGDSAAYFCASSPLKPNTEAFFGQGTRLTVV.

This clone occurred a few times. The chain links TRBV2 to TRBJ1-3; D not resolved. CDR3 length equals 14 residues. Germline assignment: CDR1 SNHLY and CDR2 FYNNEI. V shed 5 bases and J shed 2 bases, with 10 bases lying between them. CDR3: CASSYRTTGNTIYF. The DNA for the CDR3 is TGTGCCAGCAGTTACCGGACTACTGGAAACACCATATATTTT.

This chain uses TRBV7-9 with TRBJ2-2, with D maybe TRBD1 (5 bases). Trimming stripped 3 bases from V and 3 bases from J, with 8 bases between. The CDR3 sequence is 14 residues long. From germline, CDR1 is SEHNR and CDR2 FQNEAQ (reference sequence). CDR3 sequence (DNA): TGTGCCAGCAGCTTCCAAGGGGACACCGGGGAGCTGTTTTTT. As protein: CASSFQGDTGELFF.

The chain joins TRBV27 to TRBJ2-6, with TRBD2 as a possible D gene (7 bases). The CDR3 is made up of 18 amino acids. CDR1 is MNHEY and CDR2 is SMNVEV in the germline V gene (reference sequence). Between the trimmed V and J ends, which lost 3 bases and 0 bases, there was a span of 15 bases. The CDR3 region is CASSFWGGFVSGANVLTF. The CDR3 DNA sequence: TGTGCCAGCAGTTTTTGGGGGGGCTTCGTCTCTGGGGCCAACGTCCTGACTTTC.

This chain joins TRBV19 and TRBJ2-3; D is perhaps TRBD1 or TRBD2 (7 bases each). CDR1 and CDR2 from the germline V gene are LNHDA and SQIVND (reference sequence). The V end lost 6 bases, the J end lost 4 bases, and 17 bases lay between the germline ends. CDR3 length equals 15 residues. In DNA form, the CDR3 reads TGTGCCAGTAGGATGGGAGGGGGCTGGGCAGATACGCAGTATTTT. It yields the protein CASRMGGGWADTQYF. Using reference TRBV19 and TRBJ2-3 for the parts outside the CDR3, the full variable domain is DGGITQSPKYLFRKEGQNVTLSCEQNLNHDAMYWYRQDPGQGLRLIYYSQIVNDFQKGDIAEGYSVSREKKESFPLTVTSAQKNPTAFYLCASRMGGGWADTQYFGPGTRLTVL.

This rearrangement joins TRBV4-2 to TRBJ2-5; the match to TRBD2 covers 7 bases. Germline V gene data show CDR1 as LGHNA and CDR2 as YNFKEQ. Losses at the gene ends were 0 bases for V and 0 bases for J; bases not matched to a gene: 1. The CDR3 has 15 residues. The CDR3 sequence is CASSQDRGDQETQYF. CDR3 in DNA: TGTGCCAGCAGCCAAGATCGGGGGGACCAAGAGACCCAGTACTTC.

For the CDR3, the DNA is TGTGCCAGCAGCCCGATCCTAGGACAGGGCGCCTACGAGCAGTACTTC. Amino acids: CASSPILGQGAYEQYF. J is TRBJ2-7 and V is TRBV5-6, with 8 bases fitting TRBD1. CDR3 length: 16 residues. V lost 4 bases and J lost 2; bases outside the gene matches: 11. Germline CDR1 SGHDT, CDR2 YYEEEE.

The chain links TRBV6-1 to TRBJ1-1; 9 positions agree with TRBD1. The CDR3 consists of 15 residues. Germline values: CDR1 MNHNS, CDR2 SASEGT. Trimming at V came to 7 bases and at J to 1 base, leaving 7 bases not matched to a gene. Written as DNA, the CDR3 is TGTGCCAGCAAGTCACAGGGGGCCCCGAACACTGAAGCTTTCTTT. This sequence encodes CASKSQGAPNTEAFF.